This T cell receptor beta chain stems from a study of cytomegalovirus exposure and HLA in healthy donors. This clone appeared a few times. In germline, CDR1 is SGHNT, CDR2 YYREEE (reference sequence). V was pared by 0 bases and J by 0 bases, with 10 bases between. This CDR3 is 17 amino acids long. Primers: 60 Vbeta forward and 13 Jbeta reverse. Profiled with immunoSEQ multiplex PCR; TCRdb holds only in-frame clones, not every one. Here the sample spans roughly 97,000 clones, less than 10% being singletons. The origin of this receptor is a man aged 50 to 59 in good health and CMV-seropositive. The sample comprised PBMCs. The rearrangement joins TRBV5-4 to TRBJ1-6; D ambiguous. The CDR3 here is CASSLAGKSSYNSPLHF. Written as DNA, the CDR3 is TGTGCCAGCAGCTTGGCCGGGAAGAGCTCCTATAATTCACCCCTCCACTTT.